This paragraph reports one T cell receptor beta chain. Its antigen is as yet unknown. With the read ending 3 residues before the CDR3 end, the germline J gene is used to fill in that end. Trimming took 4 bases from V and 7 from J, leaving 15 bases between them. This CDR3 has 14 residues. Germline V gene data show CDR1 as SGHDT and CDR2 as YYEEEE. The sample is drawn from a study of T cells in women clearing cervical HPV infection. Study overall: Donors had HPV16-related CIN3 or worse; 2 had invasive cancer. Case blood drawn at lesion detection; control blood after infection cleared. Study observations and caveats: Effector/memory and HPV-specific T cells were not isolated, and association timing is unknown. Cases carried less TRBV6-7 than controls: roughly 0.12% versus 0.17%.

Using immunoSEQ multiplex PCR, the repertoire was profiled, and TCRdb retains in-frame clones only, with some absent. Recorded for this sample: approximately 30,000 clones. What was sequenced was blood buffy coat. The chain is built from TRBV5-6 and TRBJ1-5; no clear D gene. The TCR sequence derives from a woman aged 18 to 75 with a cervical HPV16 infection that either progressed to CIN3+ or cleared (not recorded which). Incomplete CDR3 DNA: TGTGCCAGCAGCAGCTCGGTCCCAAAGCAGCCC. Its protein product is CASSSSVPKQP. The entire CDR3 sequence reads CASSSSVPKQPQHF.